The 15 T cell receptor beta chains reported below all come from one sample, sequenced in a study of Tregs in tolerant kidney transplant recipients. What these receptors recognize is not known. Sequencing was performed with immunoSEQ multiplex PCR; in TCRdb, only in-frame clones are kept and a portion is missing. The sample consists of 15,000 to 17,000 clones, approximately 55% of them appearing once. Recipient PBMCs carried a CFSE label and met irradiated graft donor PBMCs for approximately six days before FACS sorting. The specimen comprised CD4+ T cells from blood cultured with allogeneic cells, sampled before the transplant. The receptors originated from a human patient who received a combined kidney and bone marrow transplant.

This chain uses TRBV4-1 with TRBJ2-1, with 13 bases lining up with TRBD2. This CDR3 has 17 residues. Per germline, CDR1 MGHRA and CDR2 YSYEKL. V lost 1 base, J lost 12 bases, and 12 bases stayed unmatched. The CDR3 is CASSQVILAGGPGGQFF. The CDR3 DNA is TGCGCCAGCAGCCAAGTAATACTAGCGGGAGGGCCTGGGGGGCAGTTCTTC.

V gene TRBV15 combines with J gene TRBJ2-5; D perhaps matches TRBD2 (7 bases). This CDR3 spans 16 amino acids. V gave up 1 base and J gave up 2 bases, with 14 bases separating them. In germline, CDR1 is LNHNV, CDR2 YYDKDF (reference sequence). CDR3 region: CATSRVGGTPQETQYF. CDR3 coding DNA: TGTGCCACCAGCAGAGTGGGAGGGACACCACAAGAGACCCAGTACTTC.

The chain combines TRBV11-3 with TRBJ2-1, with TRBD2 matching over 9 bases. The V segment lost 3 bases and the J segment 8 bases; nucleotides outside the gene matches: 5. Germline lookup yields CDR1 SGHNT and CDR2 YENEEA. CDR3 length equals 14 residues. The CDR3 nucleotides are TGTGCCAGCAGCTTTCTAGCGGGATACGATGAGCAGTTCTTC. Translated, it gives CASSFLAGYDEQFF.

This chain connects TRBV4-2 to TRBJ2-1, with 10 bases identical to TRBD2. V lost 4 bases and J lost 7; bases outside the gene matches: 16. CDR3 size: 18 residues. Germline CDR1 is LGHNA and CDR2 is YNFKEQ. CDR3 amino acids: CASSPQTAGGPGWNEQFF. For the CDR3, the DNA is TGTGCCAGCAGCCCCCAAACAGCGGGAGGGCCTGGATGGAATGAGCAGTTCTTC.

This clone came up a few times. The chain combines TRBV6-5 with TRBJ2-7; D may be TRBD2 (6 bases). Germline CDR1 reads MNHEY; CDR2 reads SVGAGI. V dropped 9 bases and J dropped 2 bases, with 20 bases sitting between them. The CDR3 extends over 15 amino acids. This chain's CDR3 is CASRTTGLQTYEQYF. CDR3 coding DNA: TGTGCCAGTAGGACTACTGGACTCCAAACCTACGAGCAGTACTTC.

The rearrangement links TRBV4-3 to TRBJ2-5, with TRBD2 matching 8 bases. V shed 1 base, J shed 2 bases, and the junction held 0 bases outside the gene matches. Per the germline V gene, CDR1 is LGHNA and CDR2 is YSLEER. The CDR3 spans 14 residues. The chain's CDR3 is CASSQAGGQETQYF. As DNA, the CDR3 is TGCGCCAGCAGCCAAGCGGGGGGGCAAGAGACCCAGTACTTC.

In regard to this clone: The identical CDR3 is also encoded by other nucleotide sequences in the sample. The chain links TRBV10-3 to TRBJ2-7; 9 bases are shared with TRBD1. The CDR3 totals 14 residues. The V segment lost 7 bases and the J segment 5 bases; nucleotides outside the gene matches: 9. Germline V lookup: CDR1 ENHRY, CDR2 SYGVKD. The CDR3 bases are TGTGCCATCACCGGGACAGGGTCTCTAAACGAGCAGTACTTC. Translation: CAITGTGSLNEQYF.

This clone was seen a handful of times. The chain carries TRBV11-2 and TRBJ2-1; 11 nucleotides align to TRBD1. CDR3 size: 15 residues. Looked up from germline, CDR1 is SGHAT and CDR2 is FQNNGV. The V gene end was trimmed by 6 bases and the J gene end by 6 bases; junction bases not matched to a gene: 7. Here the CDR3 DNA reads TGTGCCAGCAGACATACCGGGACAGGGGGCAATGAGCAGTTCTTC. It yields the protein CASRHTGTGGNEQFF. Full variable domain (rest looked up from reference TRBV11-2 and TRBJ2-1): EAGVAQSPRYKIIEKRQSVAFWCNPISGHATLYWYQQILGQGPKLLIQFQNNGVVDDSQLPKDRFSAERLKGVDSTLKIQPAKLEDSAVYLCASRHTGTGGNEQFFGPGTRLTVL.

The chain combines TRBV18 with TRBJ2-5, with D possibly TRBD2 on 5 matching bases. This CDR3 comprises 15 residues. Germline V gene data show CDR1 as KGHSH and CDR2 as LQKENI. V dropped 2 bases and J dropped 5 bases, with 15 bases sitting between them. CDR3 nucleotide sequence: TGTGCCAGCTCACCAAGTCTCGGGGTCTGGGAGACCCAGTACTTC. As protein: CASSPSLGVWETQYF.

The chain recombines TRBV10-1 with TRBJ2-6, with TRBD2 matching 12 bases. CDR3 length equals 15 residues. Germline V gene data show CDR1 as WNHNN and CDR2 as SYGVQD (reference sequence). V shed 7 bases, J shed 7 bases, and the junction held 5 bases outside the gene matches. The CDR3 DNA is TGCGCCAGCACTAGCGGGGGGGCCTATGCCAACGTCCTGACTTTC. Translation gives CASTSGGAYANVLTF.

This clone was counted between two and nine times. This chain links TRBV2 with TRBJ1-1, with TRBD1 matching over 9 bases. This CDR3 region has 14 residues. J gave up 6 bases and V 2 bases, and 4 bases lay outside the gene matches. From germline, CDR1 is SNHLY and CDR2 FYNNEI. For the CDR3, the DNA is TGTGCCAGCAGTGAAAACAGGGGGCTGGCTGAAGCTTTCTTT. It encodes CASSENRGLAEAFF.

This clone was observed a few times. The rearrangement joins TRBV6-6 to TRBJ2-3; a possible D gene is TRBD2 (5 bases). Germline CDR1 MNHNY, CDR2 SVGAGI (reference sequence). There are 15 residues in the CDR3. The V and J ends lost 7 bases and 4 bases respectively, with 18 bases between them. The CDR3 region is CASNLGLLVSDTQYF. In DNA, the CDR3 is TGTGCCAGCAACCTCGGACTCCTAGTATCAGATACGCAGTATTTT.

The chain employs TRBV5-1 and TRBJ1-1, with D maybe TRBD1 (6 bases). The length of the CDR3 is 14 residues. Germline CDR1 and CDR2: SGHRS and YFSETQ. V shed 5 bases and J shed 1 base, with 12 bases lying between them. CDR3 sequence: CASSVSTGNTEAFF. CDR3 nucleotides: TGCGCCAGCAGTGTATCGACAGGGAACACTGAAGCTTTCTTT.

The rearrangement uses TRBV5-1 and TRBJ2-3; 9 positions match TRBD1. Per the germline V gene, CDR1 is SGHRS and CDR2 is YFSETQ. The CDR3 loop spans 14 amino acids. V was clipped by 4 bases and J by 6 bases; unmatched bases: 6. The DNA for the CDR3 is TGCGCCAGCAGCCCGGGACAGGGCTCCGATACGCAGTATTTT. It yields the protein CASSPGQGSDTQYF. The entire variable domain, with the rest obtained from reference TRBV5-1 and TRBJ2-3, is as follows: KAGVTQTPRYLIKTRGQQVTLSCSPISGHRSVSWYQQTPGQGLQFLFEYFSETQRNKGNFPGRFSGRQFSNSRSEMNVSTLELGDSALYLCASSPGQGSDTQYFGPGTRLTVL.

The V gene is TRBV25-1, the J gene TRBJ1-1; D unresolved. Per germline, CDR1 MGHDK and CDR2 SYGVNS. Trimming stripped 5 bases from V and 1 base from J, with 8 bases between. The CDR3 sequence is 13 residues long. The CDR3 here is CASSRERNTEAFF. In DNA form, the CDR3 reads TGTGCCAGCAGTCGGGAGAGGAACACTGAAGCTTTCTTT.